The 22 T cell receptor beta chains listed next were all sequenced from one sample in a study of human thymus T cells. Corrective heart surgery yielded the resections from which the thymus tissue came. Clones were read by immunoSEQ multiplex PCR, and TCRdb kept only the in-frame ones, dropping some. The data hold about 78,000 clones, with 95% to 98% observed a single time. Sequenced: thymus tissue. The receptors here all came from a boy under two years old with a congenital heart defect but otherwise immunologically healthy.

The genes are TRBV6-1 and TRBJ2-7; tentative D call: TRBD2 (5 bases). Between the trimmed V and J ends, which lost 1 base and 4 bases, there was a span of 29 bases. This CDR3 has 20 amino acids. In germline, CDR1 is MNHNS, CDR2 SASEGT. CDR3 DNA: TGTGCCAGCAGTGAAGGGGAAGCACTAGAGCCCTCGGAGGATCGTTACGAGCAGTACTTC. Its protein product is CASSEGEALEPSEDRYEQYF.

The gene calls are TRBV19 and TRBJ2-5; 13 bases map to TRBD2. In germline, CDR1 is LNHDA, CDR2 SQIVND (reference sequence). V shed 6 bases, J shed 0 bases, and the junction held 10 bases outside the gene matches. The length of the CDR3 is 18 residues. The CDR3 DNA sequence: TGTGCCAGTAGCCCGGGACTAGCGGGGCCGATGTACCAAGAGACCCAGTACTTC. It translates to CASSPGLAGPMYQETQYF.

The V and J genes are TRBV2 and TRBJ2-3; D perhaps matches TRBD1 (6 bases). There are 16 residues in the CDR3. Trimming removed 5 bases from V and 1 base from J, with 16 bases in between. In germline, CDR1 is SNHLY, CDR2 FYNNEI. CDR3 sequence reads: CASSNAGPGGTDTQYF. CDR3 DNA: TGTGCCAGCAGTAACGCAGGGCCAGGGGGCACAGATACGCAGTATTTT.

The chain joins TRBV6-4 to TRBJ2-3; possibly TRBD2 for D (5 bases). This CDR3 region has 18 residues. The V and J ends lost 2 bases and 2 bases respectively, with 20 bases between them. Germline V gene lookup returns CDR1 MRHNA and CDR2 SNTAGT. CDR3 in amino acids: CASSDAIPSPPFTDTQYF. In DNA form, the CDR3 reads TGTGCCAGCAGTGACGCCATCCCTAGCCCTCCATTCACAGATACGCAGTATTTT.

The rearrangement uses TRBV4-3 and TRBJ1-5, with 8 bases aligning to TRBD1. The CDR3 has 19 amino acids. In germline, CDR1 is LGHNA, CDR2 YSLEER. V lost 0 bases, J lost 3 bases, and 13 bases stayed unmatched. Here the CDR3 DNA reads TGCGCCAGCAGCCAAGATTTACAACAGGGGGGTGTGAACAATCAGCCCCAGCATTTT. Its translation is CASSQDLQQGGVNNQPQHF.

CDR3 region: CASSPGEKLFF. The CDR3 coding sequence is TGCGCCAGCAGCCCTGGCGAAAAACTGTTTTTT. The chain joins TRBV5-1 to TRBJ1-4, with D unclear. The CDR3 sequence is 11 residues long. Germline CDR1 is SGHRS and CDR2 is YFSETQ. V lost 4 bases and J 8 bases, leaving 6 bases between the germline ends.

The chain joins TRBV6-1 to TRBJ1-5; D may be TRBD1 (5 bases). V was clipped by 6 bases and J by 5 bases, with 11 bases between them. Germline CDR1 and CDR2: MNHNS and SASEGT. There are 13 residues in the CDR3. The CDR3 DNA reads TGTGCCAGCAGCCCGTGGGGGTATCAGCCCCAGCATTTT. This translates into CASSPWGYQPQHF.

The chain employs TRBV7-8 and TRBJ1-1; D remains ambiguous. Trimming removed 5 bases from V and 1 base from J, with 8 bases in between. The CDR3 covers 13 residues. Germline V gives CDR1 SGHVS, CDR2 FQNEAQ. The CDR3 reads CASSLNQNTEAFF. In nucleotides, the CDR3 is TGTGCCAGCAGCCTTAACCAGAACACTGAAGCTTTCTTT. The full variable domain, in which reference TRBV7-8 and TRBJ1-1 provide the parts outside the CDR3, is GAGVSQSPRYKVAKRGQDVALRCDPISGHVSLFWYQQALGQGPEFLTYFQNEAQLDKSGLPSDRFFAERPEGSVSTLKIQRTQQEDSAVYLCASSLNQNTEAFFGQGTRLTVV.

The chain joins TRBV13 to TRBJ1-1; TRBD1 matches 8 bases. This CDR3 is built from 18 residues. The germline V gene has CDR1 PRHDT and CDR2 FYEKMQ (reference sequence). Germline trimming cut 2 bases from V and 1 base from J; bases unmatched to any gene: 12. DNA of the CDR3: TGTGCCAGCAGCTTATCCCCCCAGGGGGCTGTGGGGAACACTGAAGCTTTCTTT. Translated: CASSLSPQGAVGNTEAFF.

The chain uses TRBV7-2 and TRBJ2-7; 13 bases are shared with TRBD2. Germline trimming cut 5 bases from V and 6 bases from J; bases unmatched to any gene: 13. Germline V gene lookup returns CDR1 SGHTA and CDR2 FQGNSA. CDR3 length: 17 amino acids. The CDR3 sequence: CASSPGTSGGEFCEQYF. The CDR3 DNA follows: TGTGCCAGCAGCCCTGGCACTAGCGGGGGGGAATTTTGCGAGCAGTACTTC.

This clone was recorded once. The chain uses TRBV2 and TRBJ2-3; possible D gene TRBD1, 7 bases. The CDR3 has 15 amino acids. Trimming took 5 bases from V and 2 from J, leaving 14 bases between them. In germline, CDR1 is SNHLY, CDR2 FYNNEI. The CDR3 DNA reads TGTGCCAGCAGTCCGCCCAGGGGGGACACAGATACGCAGTATTTT. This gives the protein CASSPPRGDTDTQYF.

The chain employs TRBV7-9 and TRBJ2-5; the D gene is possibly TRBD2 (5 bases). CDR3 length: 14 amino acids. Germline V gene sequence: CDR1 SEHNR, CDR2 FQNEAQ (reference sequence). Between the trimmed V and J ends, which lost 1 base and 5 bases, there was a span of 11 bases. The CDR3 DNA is TGTGCCAGCAGCTTAGGCGGGCCTGGGGAGACCCAGTACTTC. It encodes CASSLGGPGETQYF.

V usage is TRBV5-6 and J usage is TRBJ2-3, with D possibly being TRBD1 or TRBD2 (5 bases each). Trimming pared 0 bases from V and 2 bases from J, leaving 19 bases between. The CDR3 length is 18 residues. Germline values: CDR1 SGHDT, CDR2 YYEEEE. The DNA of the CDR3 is TGTGCCAGCAGCTTGGCAGGGTTGACTATCACTTACACAGATACGCAGTATTTT. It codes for CASSLAGLTITYTDTQYF. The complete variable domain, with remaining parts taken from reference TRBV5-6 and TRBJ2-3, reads DAGVTQSPTHLIKTRGQQVTLRCSPKSGHDTVSWYQQALGQGPQFIFQYYEEEERQRGNFPDRFSGHQFPNYSSELNVNALLLGDSALYLCASSLAGLTITYTDTQYFGPGTRLTVL.

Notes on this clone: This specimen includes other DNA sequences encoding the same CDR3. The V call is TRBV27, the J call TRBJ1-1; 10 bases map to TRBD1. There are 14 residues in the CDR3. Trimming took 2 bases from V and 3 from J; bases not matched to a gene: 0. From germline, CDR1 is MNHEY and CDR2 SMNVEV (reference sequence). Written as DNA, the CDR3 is TGTGCCAGCAGTTTAGGACAGGGGGACACTGAAGCTTTCTTT. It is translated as CASSLGQGDTEAFF.

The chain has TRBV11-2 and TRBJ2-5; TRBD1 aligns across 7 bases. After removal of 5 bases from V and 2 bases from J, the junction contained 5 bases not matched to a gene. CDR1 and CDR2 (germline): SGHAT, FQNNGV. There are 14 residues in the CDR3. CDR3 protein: CASSQPGQQETQYF. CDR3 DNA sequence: TGTGCCAGCAGCCAACCGGGACAGCAAGAGACCCAGTACTTC.

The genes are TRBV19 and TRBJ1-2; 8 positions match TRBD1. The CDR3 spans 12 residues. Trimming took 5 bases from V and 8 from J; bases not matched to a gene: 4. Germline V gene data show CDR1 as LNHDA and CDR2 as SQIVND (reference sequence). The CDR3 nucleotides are TGTGCCAGTAGTCCCAGGGGGCGGGGCTACACCTTC. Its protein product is CASSPRGRGYTF.

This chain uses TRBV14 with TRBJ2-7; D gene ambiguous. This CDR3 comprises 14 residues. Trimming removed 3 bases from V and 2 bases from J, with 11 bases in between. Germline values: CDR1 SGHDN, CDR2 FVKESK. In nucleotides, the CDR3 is TGTGCCAGCAGCCATTTGGAGATCCCCTACGAGCAGTACTTC. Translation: CASSHLEIPYEQYF.

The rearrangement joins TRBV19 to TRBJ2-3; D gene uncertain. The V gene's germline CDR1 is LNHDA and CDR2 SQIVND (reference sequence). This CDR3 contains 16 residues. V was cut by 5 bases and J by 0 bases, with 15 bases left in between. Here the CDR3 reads CASSARPYPSTDTQYF. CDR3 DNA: TGTGCCAGTAGTGCCCGTCCGTACCCCAGCACAGATACGCAGTATTTT.

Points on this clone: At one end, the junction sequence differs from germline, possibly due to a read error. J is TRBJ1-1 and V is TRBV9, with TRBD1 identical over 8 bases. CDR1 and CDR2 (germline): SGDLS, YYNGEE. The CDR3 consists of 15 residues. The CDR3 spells CASSAGTGRNAEAFF. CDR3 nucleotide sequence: TGTGCCAGCAGCGCTGGGACAGGACGGAACGCTGAAGCTTTCTTT. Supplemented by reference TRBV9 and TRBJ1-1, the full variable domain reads DSGVTQTPKHLITATGQRVTLRCSPRSGDLSVYWYQQSLDQGLQFLIQYYNGEERAKGNILERFSAQQFPDLHSELNLSSLELGDSALYFCASSAGTGRNAEAFFGQGTRLTVV.

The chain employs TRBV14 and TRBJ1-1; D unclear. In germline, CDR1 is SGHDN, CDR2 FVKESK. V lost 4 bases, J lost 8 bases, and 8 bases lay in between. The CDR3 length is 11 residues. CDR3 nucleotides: TGTGCCAGCAGCCGGTTCTGGGAAGCTTTCTTT. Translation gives CASSRFWEAFF.

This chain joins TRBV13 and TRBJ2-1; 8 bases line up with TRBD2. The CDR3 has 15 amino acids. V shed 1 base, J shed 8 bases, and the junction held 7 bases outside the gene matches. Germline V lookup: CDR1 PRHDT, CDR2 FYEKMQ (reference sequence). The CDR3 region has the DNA TGTGCCAGCAGCTTAGTTCGGGAGGGCCGGGATGAGCAGTTCTTC. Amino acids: CASSLVREGRDEQFF.

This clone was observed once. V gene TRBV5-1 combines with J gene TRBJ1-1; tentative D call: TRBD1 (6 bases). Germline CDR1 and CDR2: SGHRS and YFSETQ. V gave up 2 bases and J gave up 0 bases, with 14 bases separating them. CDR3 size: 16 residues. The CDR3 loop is CASSLGRRTVNTEAFF. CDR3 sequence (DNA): TGCGCCAGCAGCTTAGGTAGGAGGACAGTGAACACTGAAGCTTTCTTT.